Below are 31 T cell receptor beta chains sequenced from a single sample in a study of shared clonotypes between healthy human individuals. TCRdb keeps only in-frame clones here, not all; method: immunoSEQ multiplex PCR. The sample shows about 490,000 clones, more than 75% of them seen only once. Material: PBMCs. These receptors were obtained from a woman aged 40 to 49 in good health. Some clones in this sample may be carry-over from other donors' samples.

The rearrangement links TRBV5-1 to TRBJ2-1, with 7 bases fitting TRBD2. V was clipped by 0 bases and J by 2 bases; unmatched bases: 2. Germline values: CDR1 SGHRS, CDR2 YFSETQ. This CDR3 is 15 amino acids long. The CDR3 region is CASSLVAGAYNEQFF. In nucleotides, the CDR3 is TGCGCCAGCAGCTTGGTTGCGGGAGCCTACAATGAGCAGTTCTTC.

The chain links TRBV30 to TRBJ2-1; tentatively, D is TRBD1 (5 bases). The CDR3 totals 14 residues. CDR1 and CDR2 (germline): GTSNPN, SVGIG (reference sequence). The V gene lost 0 bases and the J gene lost 7 bases, with 13 bases spanning the gap. The CDR3 protein is CAWSVTGIYNEQFF. As DNA, the CDR3 is TGTGCCTGGAGTGTCACAGGTATCTATAATGAGCAGTTCTTC.

In its sample, this clone was seen a few times. The chain combines TRBV2 with TRBJ2-7; 8 nucleotides agree with TRBD1. Trimming removed 0 bases from V and 4 bases from J; junction bases left unmatched: 5. The germline V gene encodes CDR1 SNHLY and CDR2 FYNNEI. The CDR3 consists of 15 residues. The CDR3 bases are TGTGCCAGCAGTGAAGCAAGACAGGGGACGTACGAGCAGTACTTC. Its protein product is CASSEARQGTYEQYF.

The chain uses TRBV4-2 and TRBJ2-7, with 9 bases fitting TRBD2. Germline trimming cut 2 bases from V and 5 bases from J; bases unmatched to any gene: 10. From germline, CDR1 is LGHNA and CDR2 YNFKEQ. The CDR3 totals 16 residues. This CDR3 is CASSQLGGLAYHEQYF. DNA for the CDR3: TGTGCCAGCAGCCAATTGGGCGGACTAGCGTACCACGAGCAGTACTTC.

This sequence joins TRBV5-1 and TRBJ1-4; D might be TRBD1 (6 bases). The V end lost 2 bases, the J end lost 5 bases, and 13 bases lay between the germline ends. CDR1 and CDR2 (germline): SGHRS, YFSETQ. CDR3 length: 15 amino acids. CDR3 residues: CASSFGQRGNEKLFF. CDR3 nucleotides: TGCGCCAGCAGCTTCGGACAGAGGGGGAATGAAAAACTGTTTTTT.

This chain connects TRBV6-5 to TRBJ1-6; 7 bases agree with TRBD1. Trimming removed 6 bases from V and 7 bases from J; junction bases left unmatched: 6. Germline V CDR1 and CDR2: MNHEY, SVGAGI. This CDR3 has 14 residues. The CDR3: CASRPTGRNSPLHF. Written as DNA, the CDR3 is TGTGCCAGCAGACCGACAGGGCGAAATTCACCCCTCCACTTT.

CDR3 nucleotides: TGCAGCGTGAAAGACAGCGTGGAGCAGTTCTTC. The encoded protein is CSVKDSVEQFF. The genes are TRBV29-1 and TRBJ2-1, with a tentative D call TRBD1 (5 bases). The V end was cut by 6 bases, the J end by 10 bases, with 13 bases between. CDR1 and CDR2 (germline): SQVTM, ANQGSEA. CDR3 length: 11 residues.

The chain has TRBV9 and TRBJ2-2; 8 positions agree with TRBD2. Germline-derived CDR1 and CDR2 are SGDLS and YYNGEE. The CDR3 is 15 amino acids. V lost 0 bases and J lost 7; bases outside the gene matches: 5. CDR3 amino acids: CASSVGSGRSGELFF. The CDR3 DNA follows: TGTGCCAGCAGCGTAGGCAGCGGGAGAAGCGGGGAGCTGTTTTTT.

The chain links TRBV19 to TRBJ1-5; D is uncertain. The germline V and J ends were trimmed by 9 bases and 0 bases, with 15 bases remaining between them. The CDR3 consists of 15 residues. CDR1 is LNHDA, CDR2 SQIVND, per germline (reference sequence). The CDR3 loop is CASLPWVFSNQPQHF. The CDR3 nucleotides read TGTGCCAGCCTTCCTTGGGTCTTTAGCAATCAGCCCCAGCATTTT.

This clone was observed at least ten times. CDR3 coding DNA: TGTGCCATCATGGGCGGGAGGGCCAATGAGCAGTTCTTC. It encodes CAIMGGRANEQFF. V usage is TRBV10-3 and J usage is TRBJ2-1; 9 bases align to TRBD2. This CDR3 is built from 13 residues. The germline CDR1 and CDR2 sequences are ENHRY and SYGVKD. The trim removed 7 bases at V and 6 bases at J, leaving 4 bases unmatched.

The rearrangement links TRBV7-2 to TRBJ1-4; 7 positions match TRBD1. The CDR3 loop spans 16 amino acids. The V gene end was trimmed by 3 bases and the J gene end by 3 bases; junction bases not matched to a gene: 7. Germline CDR1 is SGHTA and CDR2 is FQGNSA. CDR3: CASSFPRGWANEKLFF. CDR3 DNA: TGTGCCAGCAGCTTCCCCAGGGGGTGGGCTAATGAAAAACTGTTTTTT.

J is TRBJ1-1 and V is TRBV12-5, with D uncertain. This CDR3 is built from 13 residues. V lost 7 bases, J lost 6 bases, and 15 bases lay in between. Germline CDR1 LGHNT, CDR2 FRNRAP. The CDR3: CASALRYGAEAFF. In nucleotides, the CDR3 is TGTGCTAGTGCCTTGAGATACGGCGCTGAAGCTTTCTTT.

This clone appeared once. This chain connects TRBV18 to TRBJ2-1; possible D gene TRBD1, 5 bases. V gave up 3 bases and J gave up 3 bases, with 9 bases separating them. Germline values: CDR1 KGHSH, CDR2 LQKENI. This CDR3 contains 14 residues. The CDR3, as DNA: TGTGCCAGCTCACCCTCAGGGTTCTACAATGAGCAGTTCTTC. Its protein is CASSPSGFYNEQFF. The variable domain in full, with the rest retrieved from reference TRBV18 and TRBJ2-1, is NAGVMQNPRHLVRRRGQEARLRCSPMKGHSHVYWYRQLPEEGLKFMVYLQKENIIDESGMPKERFSAEFPKEGPSILRIQQVVRGDSAAYFCASSPSGFYNEQFFGPGTRLTVL.

The chain has TRBV29-1 and TRBJ1-5; 7 nucleotides align to TRBD1. Trimming took 6 bases from V and 7 from J; bases not matched to a gene: 12. In germline, CDR1 is SQVTM, CDR2 ANQGSEA. The CDR3 extends over 14 amino acids. The CDR3 sequence is CSVILTGTGQPQHF. CDR3 DNA: TGCAGCGTGATTCTGACAGGGACCGGACAGCCCCAGCATTTT.

Remarks on this clone: A read error is likely here: a far larger clone is one base away. The gene calls are TRBV29-1 and TRBJ2-3; 11 bases are shared with TRBD1. Trimming took 4 bases from V and 6 from J; bases not matched to a gene: 9. The CDR3 spans 15 residues. Germline CDR1 is SQVTM and CDR2 is ANQGSEA. CDR3 DNA: TGCAGCGTTGGAAGGGGGACAGGGGGTTCGGATACGCAGTATTTT. Amino acids: CSVGRGTGGSDTQYF.

This rearrangement joins TRBV9 to TRBJ1-1, with unresolved D. Trimming took off 2 bases at V and 0 bases at J, with 5 bases between the two ends. This CDR3 has 13 residues. The germline gives CDR1 SGDLS, CDR2 YYNGEE. The CDR3 is CASSVWLNTEAFF. The CDR3 region has the DNA TGTGCCAGCAGCGTGTGGCTGAACACTGAAGCTTTCTTT.

CDR3 sequence reads: CASTPSGANVLTF. CDR3 in DNA: TGTGCCAGCACCCCTTCCGGGGCCAACGTCCTGACTTTC. The genes are TRBV6-6 and TRBJ2-6, with unresolved D. The CDR3 is 13 residues long. CDR1 and CDR2 (germline): MNHNY, SVGAGI (reference sequence). The ends were cut back, 7 bases at V and 4 bases at J, with 8 bases in the middle.

The chain combines TRBV25-1 with TRBJ1-2; possibly TRBD1 for D (5 bases). This CDR3 has 13 amino acids. Trimming left V 3 bases short and J 6 bases short, with 11 bases between. Germline CDR1 MGHDK, CDR2 SYGVNS. CDR3 bases: TGTGCCAGCAGTGAGCCTAGGGGCGATGGCTACACCTTC. As protein: CASSEPRGDGYTF.

The chain has TRBV7-3 and TRBJ2-2, with D possibly being TRBD1 (6 bases). Between the trimmed V and J ends, which lost 5 bases and 1 base, there was a span of 17 bases. This CDR3 spans 17 amino acids. Germline V gene data show CDR1 as SGHTA and CDR2 as FQGTGA. The CDR3 spells CASSLSPTGVNTGELFF. CDR3 sequence (DNA): TGTGCCAGCAGCCTATCCCCGACAGGCGTGAACACCGGGGAGCTGTTTTTT.

This chain links TRBV18 with TRBJ2-3; D is unclear. The CDR3 is 15 residues long. Trimming cost V 2 bases and J 0 bases, with 9 bases left between them. Looked up from germline, CDR1 is KGHSH and CDR2 is LQKENI. The CDR3 spells CASSPVPSSTDTQYF. The CDR3 nucleotides are TGTGCCAGCTCACCAGTTCCGTCTAGCACAGATACGCAGTATTTT.

The chain couples TRBV9 to TRBJ2-3; D unclear. Deletions cut 3 bases from V and 1 base from J, with 6 bases between. Per the germline V gene, CDR1 is SGDLS and CDR2 is YYNGEE. The CDR3 is 13 residues long. In DNA form, the CDR3 reads TGTGCCAGCAGCGGACTTCGCACAGATACGCAGTATTTT. Translating it yields CASSGLRTDTQYF.

This clone was found once. The rearrangement uses TRBV2 and TRBJ2-1; 14 bases fit TRBD2. The CDR3 sequence is 16 residues long. Germline loops: CDR1 SNHLY, CDR2 FYNNEI. The V and J ends lost 6 bases and 6 bases, in that order; junction bases with no gene match: 7. CDR3 amino acids: CASSRGGLAGVNEQFF. CDR3 nucleotides: TGTGCCAGCAGCCGGGGGGGACTAGCGGGAGTCAATGAGCAGTTCTTC.

This clone was counted a few times. This chain uses TRBV7-2 with TRBJ2-1; a weak D match, TRBD1 (5 bases). CDR3 length: 13 residues. V lost 5 bases, J lost 2 bases, and 7 bases lay in between. Germline V lookup: CDR1 SGHTA, CDR2 FQGNSA. The CDR3 sequence: CASSMDTYNEQFF. Here the CDR3 DNA reads TGTGCCAGCAGCATGGACACCTACAATGAGCAGTTCTTC. Filled out from reference TRBV7-2 and TRBJ2-1, the complete variable domain reads GAGVSQSPSNKVTEKGKDVELRCDPISGHTALYWYRQSLGQGLEFLIYFQGNSAPDKSGLPSDRFSAERTGGSVSTLTIQRTQQEDSAVYLCASSMDTYNEQFFGPGTRLTVL.

The chain's CDR3 is CASSPRGMAIGELFF. CDR3 bases: TGTGCCAGCAGCCCCCGGGGGATGGCAATCGGGGAGCTGTTTTTT. This rearrangement joins TRBV7-9 to TRBJ2-2, with D perhaps TRBD2 (6 bases). Germline assignment: CDR1 SEHNR and CDR2 FQNEAQ (reference sequence). The CDR3 sequence is 15 residues long. With 5 bases removed from V and 7 bases from J, the gap between germline ends came to 17 bases.

This clone was observed a handful of times. V usage is TRBV28 and J usage is TRBJ2-7, with 8 bases that match TRBD2. Germline V gives CDR1 MDHEN, CDR2 SYDVKM. V shed 5 bases and J 0 bases; nucleotides not matched to a gene: 9. The CDR3 totals 16 residues. The CDR3, as DNA: TGTGCCAGCAGTCCGGTCGGGAGGGCCGGCTCCTACGAGCAGTACTTC. Protein: CASSPVGRAGSYEQYF.

The genes are TRBV7-8 and TRBJ1-4, with TRBD1 as a possible D gene (5 bases). V gave up 5 bases and J gave up 8 bases, with 15 bases separating them. CDR3 length: 14 residues. CDR1 is SGHVS, CDR2 FQNEAQ, per germline. CDR3 in amino acids: CASSDTLGDEKLFF. CDR3 DNA sequence: TGTGCCAGCAGCGATACTTTAGGGGACGAAAAACTGTTTTTT.

The V call is TRBV6-1, the J call TRBJ2-2; D call uncertain. Between the trimmed V and J ends, which lost 4 bases and 2 bases, there was a span of 8 bases. CDR3 length: 14 residues. Germline V CDR1 and CDR2: MNHNS, SASEGT. This chain's CDR3 is CASSGEYNTGELFF. The CDR3 nucleotides are TGTGCCAGCAGTGGCGAGTACAACACCGGGGAGCTGTTTTTT.

Concerning this clone: A junction boundary mismatches the germline segment, possibly from a read error. The rearrangement links TRBV7-8 to TRBJ2-7; D perhaps matches TRBD1 (6 bases). The CDR3 runs to 12 residues. Germline assignment: CDR1 SGHVS and CDR2 FQNEAQ. In nucleotides, the CDR3 is TGCAGCGCGGGTGGGACATCCCACGAGCAGTACTTC. Its protein product is CSAGGTSHEQYF. The full variable domain, completed using reference TRBV7-8 and TRBJ2-7, is GAGVSQSPRYKVAKRGQDVALRCDPISGHVSLFWYQQALGQGPEFLTYFQNEAQLDKSGLPSDRFFAERPEGSVSTLKIQRTQQEDSAVYLCSAGGTSHEQYFGPGTRLTVT.

The chain uses TRBV7-2 and TRBJ2-2; a weak D match, TRBD1 (6 bases). V lost 7 bases and J lost 7, with 16 bases in between. The V gene's germline CDR1 is SGHTA and CDR2 FQGNSA. The CDR3 is 14 amino acids. The CDR3 loop is CASTRMGASGELFF. The CDR3 DNA follows: TGTGCCAGCACCCGCATGGGGGCAAGCGGGGAGCTGTTTTTT.

The chain couples TRBV4-2 to TRBJ1-4, with D hard to call. Looked up from germline, CDR1 is LGHNA and CDR2 is YNFKEQ. The ends were cut back, 0 bases at V and 0 bases at J, with 8 bases in the middle. This CDR3 is 16 amino acids long. The CDR3: CASSQDGSATNEKLFF. CDR3 sequence (DNA): TGTGCCAGCAGCCAAGATGGGTCAGCAACTAATGAAAAACTGTTTTTT.

The chain couples TRBV7-9 to TRBJ2-5, with D perhaps TRBD1 (5 bases). This CDR3 is built from 13 residues. V dropped 2 bases and J dropped 13 bases, with 17 bases sitting between them. Germline V gives CDR1 SEHNR, CDR2 FQNEAQ (reference sequence). CDR3 nucleotide sequence: TGTGCCAGCAGCTTATTGGTGGGGCGAGATCCGTACTTC. It encodes CASSLLVGRDPYF.